These 28 T cell receptor beta chains share one sample of origin, sequenced in a study of blood T cell repertoires in COVID-19. The method was immunoSEQ multiplex PCR; TCRdb's version includes in-frame clones alone and lacks a portion of them. The table shows hundreds of thousands of clones, with 70% to 90% occurring only once. The source material was peripheral blood. These receptors originate from a woman between 18 and 30 years old who had recovered from COVID-19.

CDR3 DNA: TGCGCCAGCAGCTCGGGACAGCATCAGCCCCAGCATTTT. Translation gives CASSSGQHQPQHF. This rearrangement joins TRBV5-1 to TRBJ1-5; TRBD1 matches 7 bases. Germline V gene data show CDR1 as SGHRS and CDR2 as YFSETQ. Trimming took 3 bases from V and 5 from J; bases not matched to a gene: 2. The CDR3 runs to 13 residues.

This clone came up a few times. The chain has TRBV7-9 and TRBJ2-5; 7 bases map to TRBD2. The CDR3 runs 15 residues. Germline V gene sequence: CDR1 SEHNR, CDR2 FQNEAQ (reference sequence). V was clipped by 4 bases and J by 3 bases; unmatched bases: 8. CDR3 protein: CASSSSGTEEETQYF. The CDR3 DNA sequence: TGTGCCAGCAGCTCCAGCGGGACGGAGGAAGAGACCCAGTACTTC.

The chain uses TRBV6-5 and TRBJ2-5; 10 bases map to TRBD2. The CDR3 has 16 residues. V shed 1 base and J 3 bases; nucleotides not matched to a gene: 5. CDR1 is MNHEY and CDR2 is SVGAGI in the germline V gene. In nucleotides, the CDR3 is TGTGCCAGCAGTTACTGGGTAGGACTAGCGGAAGAGACCCAGTACTTC. This gives the protein CASSYWVGLAEETQYF.

This chain connects TRBV18 to TRBJ2-1, with a tentative D call TRBD1 (6 bases). The CDR3 runs 15 residues. Germline CDR1 is KGHSH and CDR2 is LQKENI. Trimming removed 2 bases at V and 5 bases at J, with 13 bases between. This CDR3 is CASSPLQGRNNEQFF. The DNA of the CDR3 is TGTGCCAGCTCACCATTGCAGGGGCGAAACAATGAGCAGTTCTTC.

The genes are TRBV7-9 and TRBJ1-2; the D is unclear. The CDR3 is 14 residues long. Germline V CDR1 and CDR2: SEHNR, FQNEAQ (reference sequence). The germline V and J ends were trimmed by 4 bases and 1 base, with 10 bases remaining between them. CDR3 nucleotides: TGTGCCAGCAGCTCGACACCCGGTAACTATGGCTACACCTTC. Residues: CASSSTPGNYGYTF.

This sequence joins TRBV13 and TRBJ1-3; unclear D gene. This CDR3 spans 13 amino acids. Germline CDR1 and CDR2: PRHDT and FYEKMQ (reference sequence). Trimming pared 5 bases from V and 2 bases from J, leaving 7 bases between. The CDR3 spells CASSPPPGNTIYF. The CDR3 DNA follows: TGTGCCAGCAGCCCCCCTCCTGGAAACACCATATATTTT.

The chain has TRBV3-1 (or the pseudogene TRBV3-2) and TRBJ1-5, with D possibly TRBD1 on 6 matching bases. The CDR3 spans 19 residues. Trimming took off 0 bases at V and 0 bases at J, with 18 bases between the two ends. Germline V CDR1 and CDR2: LGHDT, YNNKEL (reference sequence). Here the CDR3 reads CASSQEDGGQIYSNQPQHF. The DNA for the CDR3 is TGTGCCAGCAGCCAAGAAGATGGGGGACAAATATATAGCAATCAGCCCCAGCATTTT.

J is TRBJ2-1 and V is TRBV6-2 or TRBV6-3; unclear D gene. The CDR3 has 16 residues. V was clipped by 2 bases and J by 1 base, with 12 bases between them. Germline lookup yields CDR1 MNHEY and CDR2 SVGEGT. The CDR3 sequence: CASSYTTAKSYNEQFF. In nucleotides, the CDR3 is TGTGCCAGCAGTTACACTACGGCGAAATCCTACAATGAGCAGTTCTTC.

The CDR3 loop is CAWRYRGNDEQYF. DNA for the CDR3: TGTGCCTGGAGGTACAGGGGGAACGACGAGCAGTACTTC. The rearrangement joins TRBV30 to TRBJ2-7, with 8 nucleotides matching TRBD1. This CDR3 spans 13 amino acids. The J segment lost 5 bases and the V segment lost 3 bases, leaving 6 bases of the junction unmatched. CDR1 and CDR2 from the germline V gene are GTSNPN and SVGIG (reference sequence).

The chain employs TRBV7-9 and TRBJ2-7; 8 bases agree with TRBD1. Trimming took 5 bases from V and 7 from J; bases not matched to a gene: 4. CDR1 is SEHNR and CDR2 is FQNEAQ in the germline V gene (reference sequence). This CDR3 is built from 12 residues. The CDR3 loop reads CASSPGGREQYF. The CDR3 DNA follows: TGTGCCAGCAGCCCAGGGGGCAGGGAGCAGTACTTC.

The V and J genes are TRBV7-9 and TRBJ1-4; 9 bases agree with TRBD1. Germline trimming cut 5 bases from V and 6 bases from J; bases unmatched to any gene: 4. Germline CDR1 and CDR2: SEHNR and FQNEAQ (reference sequence). The CDR3 has 14 residues. In nucleotides, the CDR3 is TGTGCCAGCAGCATCCGGGACAGGGATGAAAAACTGTTTTTT. As protein: CASSIRDRDEKLFF.

The J gene is TRBJ2-7, the V gene TRBV27, with 12 bases fitting TRBD2. Germline lookup yields CDR1 MNHEY and CDR2 SMNVEV (reference sequence). After removal of 2 bases from V and 0 bases from J, the junction contained 11 bases not matched to a gene. The CDR3 loop spans 19 amino acids. The CDR3 here is CASSLSSSGRAPSSYEQYF. CDR3 nucleotide sequence: TGTGCCAGCAGTTTAAGTTCTAGCGGGAGGGCCCCCAGCTCCTACGAGCAGTACTTC.

This chain uses TRBV7-9 with TRBJ2-1; 9 nucleotides match TRBD2. The V and J ends lost 4 bases and 0 bases, in that order; junction bases with no gene match: 7. The CDR3 is 17 amino acids. Germline CDR1 SEHNR, CDR2 FQNEAQ (reference sequence). The CDR3, as DNA: TGTGCCAGCAGCTCGACTAGCGGCGCCCTCTCCTACAATGAGCAGTTCTTC. It translates to CASSSTSGALSYNEQFF.

The chain joins TRBV18 to TRBJ1-4, with D perhaps TRBD1 (5 bases). From germline, CDR1 is KGHSH and CDR2 LQKENI. V was shortened by 3 bases and J by 6 bases, with 14 bases between the two germline ends. This CDR3 is built from 15 residues. This CDR3 reads CASSPHGQGYEKLFF. The CDR3 bases are TGTGCCAGCTCACCGCATGGACAAGGATATGAAAAACTGTTTTTT. The entire variable domain, with the rest obtained from reference TRBV18 and TRBJ1-4, is as follows: NAGVMQNPRHLVRRRGQEARLRCSPMKGHSHVYWYRQLPEEGLKFMVYLQKENIIDESGMPKERFSAEFPKEGPSILRIQQVVRGDSAAYFCASSPHGQGYEKLFFGSGTQLSVL.

The chain is built from TRBV18 and TRBJ1-1, with TRBD1 as a possible D gene (5 bases). Germline lookup yields CDR1 KGHSH and CDR2 LQKENI. Trimming cost V 3 bases and J 6 bases, with 8 bases left between them. This CDR3 is 12 amino acids long. The CDR3 coding sequence is TGTGCCAGCTCACCGACAGCTGCTGAAGCTTTCTTT. Amino acids: CASSPTAAEAFF.

The chain carries TRBV29-1 and TRBJ2-1; 9 nucleotides match TRBD2. This CDR3 region has 14 residues. Per germline, CDR1 SQVTM and CDR2 ANQGSEA. Losses at the gene ends were 1 base for V and 4 bases for J; bases not matched to a gene: 2. CDR3 residues: CSVEGGREYNEQFF. CDR3 sequence (DNA): TGCAGCGTTGAAGGCGGGAGGGAATACAATGAGCAGTTCTTC.

This CDR3 reads CASSPPGLAGGPPDNEQFF. The CDR3 DNA follows: TGCGCCAGCAGCCCTCCGGGACTAGCGGGAGGGCCCCCTGACAATGAGCAGTTCTTC. The chain has TRBV4-1 and TRBJ2-1, with 16 bases identical to TRBD2. The germline V gene has CDR1 MGHRA and CDR2 YSYEKL. CDR3 length: 19 amino acids. The ends lost 4 bases at V and 5 bases at J; junction bases unmatched: 11.

The chain uses TRBV6-1 and TRBJ2-1; 7 nucleotides align to TRBD1. The CDR3 extends over 15 amino acids. J lost 6 bases, V lost 2 bases, and 7 bases had no gene match. Looked up from germline, CDR1 is MNHNS and CDR2 is SASEGT. The CDR3 spells CASSEPKDRANEQFF. CDR3 nucleotides: TGTGCCAGCAGTGAACCCAAAGACAGGGCCAATGAGCAGTTCTTC.

The CDR3 sequence is CASSVATGALSYGYTF. In nucleotides, the CDR3 is TGTGCCAGCAGCGTAGCTACAGGGGCGTTGAGCTATGGCTACACCTTC. V gene TRBV9 combines with J gene TRBJ1-2; 7 bases are a match to TRBD1. The CDR3 consists of 16 residues. In germline, CDR1 is SGDLS, CDR2 YYNGEE. Losses at the gene ends were 0 bases for V and 4 bases for J; bases not matched to a gene: 9.

J is TRBJ2-1 and V is TRBV11-3, with TRBD2 matching 9 bases. The V gene end was trimmed by 2 bases and the J gene end by 7 bases; junction bases not matched to a gene: 3. The V gene's germline CDR1 is SGHNT and CDR2 YENEEA. This CDR3 has 14 amino acids. CDR3 sequence: CASSLISGSNEQFF. CDR3 DNA: TGTGCCAGCAGCTTAATTAGCGGGAGTAATGAGCAGTTCTTC.

The V gene is TRBV9, the J gene TRBJ2-7, with TRBD2 matching 9 bases. Trimming cost V 4 bases and J 3 bases; bases outside gene matches: 8. The germline V gene encodes CDR1 SGDLS and CDR2 YYNGEE. The CDR3 totals 15 residues. CDR3 sequence: CASSPSSSGNYEQYF. The CDR3 nucleotides are TGTGCCAGCAGCCCTTCGTCTAGCGGGAACTACGAGCAGTACTTC.

The genes are TRBV7-3 and TRBJ2-1; 7 bases agree with TRBD2. The length of the CDR3 is 18 residues. Germline CDR1 is SGHTA and CDR2 is FQGTGA. Trimming at V came to 2 bases and at J to 2 bases, leaving 12 bases not matched to a gene. In DNA form, the CDR3 reads TGTGCCAGCAGCTTAGGAAGTGGGGGGGGAGACACCTACAATGAGCAGTTCTTC. This codes for CASSLGSGGGDTYNEQFF.

This clone turned up a few times. This sequence joins TRBV9 and TRBJ1-1; 8 positions match TRBD1. This CDR3 has 14 residues. Trimming took 4 bases from V and 5 from J; bases not matched to a gene: 7. Germline V gene lookup returns CDR1 SGDLS and CDR2 YYNGEE. CDR3 nucleotides: TGTGCCAGCAGCCCTCTGACAGGGGAGACTGAAGCTTTCTTT. Translation: CASSPLTGETEAFF.

This rearrangement joins TRBV12-3 or TRBV12-4 to TRBJ2-1; maybe TRBD1 (6 bases). V gave up 6 bases and J gave up 5 bases, with 8 bases separating them. This CDR3 has 12 residues. This CDR3 is CASSRQDNEQFF. DNA of the CDR3: TGTGCCAGCAGCCGACAGGACAATGAGCAGTTCTTC.

V gene TRBV30 combines with J gene TRBJ1-6, with a tentative D call TRBD1 (5 bases). This CDR3 region has 14 residues. V was cut by 3 bases and J by 8 bases, with 14 bases left in between. From germline, CDR1 is GTSNPN and CDR2 SVGIG (reference sequence). The CDR3 reads CAWRGGYGDSPLHF. The CDR3, as DNA: TGTGCCTGGAGGGGGGGGTATGGGGATTCACCCCTCCACTTT.

This sequence joins TRBV4-3 and TRBJ2-7; TRBD2 aligns across 9 bases. Trimming removed 0 bases from V and 3 bases from J; junction bases left unmatched: 12. This CDR3 has 18 amino acids. Germline CDR1 LGHNA, CDR2 YSLEER. DNA of the CDR3: TGCGCCAGCAGCCAAGATGGGGCCCTAGCGGGGAAAAACTACGAGCAGTACTTC. Amino acid sequence: CASSQDGALAGKNYEQYF.

The gene calls are TRBV5-1 and TRBJ1-1; D is perhaps TRBD1 (5 bases). In germline, CDR1 is SGHRS, CDR2 YFSETQ. The germline V and J ends were trimmed by 7 bases and 0 bases, with 7 bases remaining between them. CDR3 length: 12 amino acids. The CDR3 protein is CASGALNTEAFF. In DNA, the CDR3 is TGCGCCAGCGGGGCCTTGAACACTGAAGCTTTCTTT.

V and J are TRBV7-3 and TRBJ2-3; 7 nucleotides match TRBD2. Germline lookup yields CDR1 SGHTA and CDR2 FQGTGA. V was clipped by 1 base and J by 4 bases; unmatched bases: 8. CDR3 length: 16 residues. CDR3 nucleotide sequence: TGTGCCAGCAGCTTAATTGGCGGGAGTGGAGCAGATACGCAGTATTTT. Translated: CASSLIGGSGADTQYF.